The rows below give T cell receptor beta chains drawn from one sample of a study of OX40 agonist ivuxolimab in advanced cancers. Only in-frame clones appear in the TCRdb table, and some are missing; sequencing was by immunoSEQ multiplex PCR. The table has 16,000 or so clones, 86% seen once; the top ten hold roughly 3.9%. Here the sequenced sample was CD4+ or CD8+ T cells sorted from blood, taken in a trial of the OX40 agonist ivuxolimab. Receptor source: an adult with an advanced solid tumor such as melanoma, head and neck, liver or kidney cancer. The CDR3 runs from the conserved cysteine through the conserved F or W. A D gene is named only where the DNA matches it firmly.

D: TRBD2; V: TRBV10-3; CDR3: CAHSGGTGELFF
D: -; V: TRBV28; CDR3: CASSSPGRPLRETQYF
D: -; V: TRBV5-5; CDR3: CASSPWTAYEQYF
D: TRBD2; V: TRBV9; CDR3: CASSPSGVVDTQYF
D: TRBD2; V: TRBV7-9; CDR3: CATGASGRNNEQFF
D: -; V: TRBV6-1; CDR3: CASSDLGKGSETQYF
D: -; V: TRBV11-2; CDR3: CASSFFPVHEQYF
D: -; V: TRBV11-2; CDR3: CASSLGAYNEQFF
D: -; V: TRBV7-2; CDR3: CASSGRGLEQYF
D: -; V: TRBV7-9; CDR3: CASSFSSYNEQFF
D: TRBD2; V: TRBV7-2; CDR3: CASSANAGEGKETQYF
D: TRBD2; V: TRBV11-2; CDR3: CASRLLSGLADDAYF
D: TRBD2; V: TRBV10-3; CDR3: CAISDGGGSYEQYF
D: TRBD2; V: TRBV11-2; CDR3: CASSPEASGRGVEQFF
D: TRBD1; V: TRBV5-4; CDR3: CASSPGQGFFRQETQYF
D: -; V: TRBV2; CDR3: CASSNGQTNEKLFF
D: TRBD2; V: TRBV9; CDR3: CASSAEGTSGAQTQYF
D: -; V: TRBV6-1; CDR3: CASSESGINQPQHF
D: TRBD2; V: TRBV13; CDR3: CASSLGSGVTDTQYF
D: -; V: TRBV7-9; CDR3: CASSLNSLNEKLFF
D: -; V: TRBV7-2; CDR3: CASSLNRDYGYTF
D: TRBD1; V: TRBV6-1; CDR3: CASSVTGDRTDTQYF
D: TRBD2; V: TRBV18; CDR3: CASSPGLAGGNTGELFF
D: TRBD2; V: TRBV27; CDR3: CASSSPLAGLTDTQYF
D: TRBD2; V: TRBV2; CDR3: CASSERAGGRTDTQYF
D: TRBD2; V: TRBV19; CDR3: CASMDHSGRTGELFF
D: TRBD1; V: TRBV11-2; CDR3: CASSLGQGAGGYTF
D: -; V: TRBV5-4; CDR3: CASSLGADTQYF
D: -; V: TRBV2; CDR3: CASSWVENNEQFF
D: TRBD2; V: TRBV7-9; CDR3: CASSSLRGGNEQFF
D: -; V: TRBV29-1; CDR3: CSAFTGELFF
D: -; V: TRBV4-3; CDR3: CASSQDMDSYEQYF
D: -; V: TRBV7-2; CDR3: CASSLGGFQETQYF
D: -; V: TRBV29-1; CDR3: CSVGGNEQFF
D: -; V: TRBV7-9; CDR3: CASSLEGGTDTQYF
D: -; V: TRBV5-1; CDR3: CASSSDPQKGEQYF
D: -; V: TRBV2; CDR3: CASTPRDTLSYEQYF
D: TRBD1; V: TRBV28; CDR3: CASSLSIVGGRRSVNQPQHF
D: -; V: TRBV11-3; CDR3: CASSLNNKETQYF
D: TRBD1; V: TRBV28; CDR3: CASSSAGQGGNTIYF
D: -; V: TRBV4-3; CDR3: CASSQDHGYEQYF
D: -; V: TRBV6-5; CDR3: CASRSGRGRPQHF
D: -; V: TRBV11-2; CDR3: CASSLDGFSSGGNEQFF
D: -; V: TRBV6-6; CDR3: CASTEAFF
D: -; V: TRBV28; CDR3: CASSLGPGYSTKDVLTF
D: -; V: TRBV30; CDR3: CAWSADSNQPQHF
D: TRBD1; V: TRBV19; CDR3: CASSQPGQGLYEQFF
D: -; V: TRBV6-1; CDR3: CASSDSVRIVGYTF
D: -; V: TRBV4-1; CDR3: CASSQEGHATETQYF
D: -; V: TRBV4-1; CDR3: CASSQESIGEYEQYF
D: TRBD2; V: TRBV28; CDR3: CASSGPLRGSYEQYF
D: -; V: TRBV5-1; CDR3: CASGIRAQHEQYF
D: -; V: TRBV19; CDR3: CASRPTLNTEAFF
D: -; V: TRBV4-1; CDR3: CASSQDIASRGGEKLFF
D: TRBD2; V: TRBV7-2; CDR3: CASSLMIPAGVGQDTQYF
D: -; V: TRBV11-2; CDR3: CASSLRAENEQFF
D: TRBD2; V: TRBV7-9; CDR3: CASSSYEAGGNEQYF
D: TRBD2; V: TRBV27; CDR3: CASSGSGEGPTDTQYF
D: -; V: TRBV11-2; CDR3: CASSLDPRGEAFF